The T cell receptor beta chain under discussion was sequenced for a study of CD8 T cells in Susac syndrome. After extraction with the RNeasy kit, about 0.45 to 1 ug of the RNA was reverse transcribed using random hexamers. Amplification of TCR beta CDR3 by immunoSEQ multiplex PCR spanned 54 Vbeta and 13 Jbeta. TCRdb redid the calling of the immunoSEQ multiplex PCR reads with MiXCR, one entry per CDR3 protein. The table has 250,000 to 300,000 distinct CDR3 sequences, about 85% seen once. CDR1 SEHNR and CDR2 FQNEAQ come from the germline V gene (reference sequence). CDR3 length: 17 residues. Trimming took 5 bases from V and 7 from J; bases not matched to a gene: 15.

Sequenced input: CD8+ T cells from PBMCs. The V gene is TRBV7-9, the J gene TRBJ2-3, with 10 bases matching TRBD2. This TCR was recovered from a human donor with multiple sclerosis. DNA for the CDR3: TGTGCCAGCAGCCCTACTCTCAGCGGGAGGGCCCGTCATACGCAGTATTTT. Translated: CASSPTLSGRARHTQYF.